This T cell receptor beta chain was identified during a study of blood T cell repertoires in COVID-19. Across the whole study: Researchers got acute and convalescent COVID-19 samples from the United States, Italy and Spain. The cDNA or gDNA used as material had been derived from T cells, B-cell-depleted T cells, or PBMCs.

This clone has just one count. This CDR3 spans 16 amino acids. From germline, CDR1 is SGHRS and CDR2 YFSETQ. V lost 3 bases to trimming and J lost 5 bases, with 15 bases between them. In the authors' workflow: Reference gene primer amplification gave estimated nucleated cell counts. Data came from immunoSEQ multiplex PCR; TCRdb stores just in-frame clones and leaves some out. The V and J calls and the clone size are those of that table, but D and trimming were determined from the DNA. The table includes some 260,000 clones, approximately 82% detected once. Sequencing input: peripheral blood. This receptor was obtained from a woman under 30 with acute or convalescent COVID-19. The V gene is TRBV5-1, the J gene TRBJ1-6; TRBD1 is a possible D gene (5 bases). The CDR3 region is CASSYGLFRDNSPLHF. CDR3 nucleotide sequence: TGCGCCAGCAGCTACGGTCTTTTCAGGGATAATTCACCCCTCCACTTT.